This TCR beta chain was recorded in a study of blood T cells in healthy people across ages. Overall study findings and caveats: Age advanced and TCR beta diversity per million T cells fell, roughly linearly.

A sample-barcoded 5' primer and a J-beta primer mix were used in a second PCR of roughly 7 to 11 cycles. A single record per CDR3 protein comes from TCRdb applying MiXCR to the 5' RACE reads. The sample comprises more than 800,000 distinct CDR3 sequences, over 35% of which are singletons, and 18% rests with the top ten. This clonotype was seen many times. The antigen is undetermined. CDR1 and CDR2 from the germline V gene are SQVTM and ANQGSEA. The V segment lost 6 bases and the J segment 5 bases; nucleotides outside the gene matches: 10. This CDR3 has 14 residues. The sequenced material came from blood. This rearrangement joins TRBV29-1 to TRBJ2-5; TRBD2 agrees at 9 bases. This receptor was obtained from a woman in her sixties or seventies in good health. The DNA for the CDR3 is TGCAGCGTCACCGCGGGAGGGGTGTGGGAGACCCAGTACTTC. It is translated as CSVTAGGVWETQYF.